These T cell receptor beta chains were read from a single sample in a study of T cell repertoires in ileal Crohn's disease. Method: immunoSEQ multiplex PCR; TCRdb's copy keeps in-frame clones and lacks some. The table lists about 4,000 clones, 76% of them singletons. The sequenced sample was ileal tissue. The receptors derive from an adult with Crohn's disease. The CDR3 runs from the conserved cysteine through the conserved F or W. A D gene is named only where the DNA matches it firmly. Clone size appears in some rows only: once, few, many, or a class for an expanded clone.

D	V	size	J	CDR3	DNA
TRBD1	TRBV11-2	NA	TRBJ1-3	CASSISTGGGNTIYF	TGTGCCAGCAGCATTTCGACAGGGGGCGGAAACACCATATATTTT
TRBD1	TRBV5-1	few	TRBJ1-1	CASGDRNKNTEAFF	TGCGCCAGCGGGGACAGAAACAAGAACACTGAAGCTTTCTTT
NA	TRBV7-6	NA	TRBJ2-3	CASSLDIADTQYF	TGTGCCAGCAGCTTAGATATCGCAGATACGCAGTATTTT
NA	TRBV6-1	few	TRBJ1-6	CASSESRNSPLHF	TGTGCCAGCAGTGAATCCCGGAATTCACCCCTCCACTTT
NA	TRBV30	once	TRBJ1-5	CAWSPTRGRGNQPQHF	TGTGCCTGGAGTCCCACTCGGGGGAGGGGCAATCAGCCCCAGCATTTT
TRBD1	TRBV6-6	NA	TRBJ1-1	CASSTGQGDPEAFF	TGTGCCAGCAGTACCGGACAGGGAGATCCTGAAGCTTTCTTT
TRBD2	TRBV5-1	NA	TRBJ2-5	CASSLAGEQETQYF	TGCGCCAGCAGTCTAGCGGGAGAGCAAGAGACCCAGTACTTC
NA	TRBV5-4	NA	TRBJ1-6	CASSFRGDSPLHF	TGTGCCAGCAGCTTCCGGGGTGATTCACCCCTCCACTTT
NA	TRBV4-2	NA	TRBJ2-7	CASSLGVAAGEQYF	TGTGCCAGCAGCTTGGGCGTAGCGGCTGGCGAGCAGTACTTC
TRBD2	TRBV4-1	NA	TRBJ2-3	CASSQEGASGGDTQYF	TGCGCCAGCAGCCAAGAGGGGGCTAGCGGGGGAGATACGCAGTATTTT
NA	TRBV6-5	NA	TRBJ2-1	CASSYFKGGDEQFF	TGTGCCAGCAGTTACTTTAAAGGGGGTGATGAGCAGTTCTTC
NA	TRBV4-3	NA	TRBJ2-6	CASSPDSETGANVLTF	TGCGCCAGCAGCCCCGACAGTGAAACTGGGGCCAACGTCCTGACTTTC
TRBD1	TRBV7-2	NA	TRBJ1-6	CASSLTSDRGNSPLHF	TGTGCCAGCAGCTTAACTTCGGACAGGGGTAACTCACCCCTCCACTTT
NA	TRBV29-1	NA	TRBJ1-1	CSVQQLRNTEAFF	TGCAGCGTTCAACAGCTTCGTAACACTGAAGCTTTCTTT
NA	TRBV19	NA	TRBJ2-2	CASKAGSNTGELFF	TGTGCCAGTAAGGCCGGGTCGAACACCGGGGAGCTGTTTTTT
TRBD1	TRBV27	once	TRBJ2-1	CASSYGQGGHNEQFF	TGTGCCAGCAGTTACGGACAGGGGGGGCACAATGAGCAGTTCTTC
NA	TRBV7-2	NA	TRBJ2-1	CASSLEQVSYNEQFF	TGTGCCAGCAGCTTAGAACAGGTCTCCTACAATGAGCAGTTCTTC
NA	TRBV12-1	NA	TRBJ2-7	CASNARGQGDHEQYF	TGTGCCAGCAACGCCCGCGGACAGGGGGACCACGAGCAGTACTTC
NA	TRBV6-1	NA	TRBJ1-1	CASSERSLLNTEAFF	TGTGCCAGCAGTGAAAGGAGCCTACTGAACACTGAAGCTTTCTTT
NA	TRBV2	once	TRBJ1-5	CASSVGYQGSRQPQHF	TGTGCCAGCAGTGTCGGATATCAGGGGTCAAGGCAGCCCCAGCATTTT
NA	TRBV9	NA	TRBJ2-5	CASSVGIPQETQYF	TGTGCCAGCAGCGTAGGTATCCCCCAAGAGACCCAGTACTTC
NA	TRBV2	NA	TRBJ1-5	CASSHDSSLTNQPQHF	TGTGCCAGCAGCCACGACAGTTCCCTTACCAATCAGCCCCAGCATTTT
NA	TRBV18	NA	TRBJ1-1	CASSPQGEGTEAFF	TGTGCCAGCTCACCACAGGGAGAGGGCACTGAAGCTTTCTTT
TRBD2	TRBV28	NA	TRBJ2-7	CASSSPGGGLYEQYF	TGTGCCAGCAGTTCCCCCGGCGGGGGGCTGTACGAGCAGTACTTC
TRBD1	TRBV5-1	NA	TRBJ2-7	CASSLSGQGSEQYF	TGCGCCAGCAGCTTGTCGGGACAGGGGAGCGAGCAGTACTTC
TRBD1	TRBV5-1	NA	TRBJ1-2	CASSLGDRGLAGYTF	TGCGCCAGCAGCTTGGGGGACAGGGGGCTTGCTGGCTACACCTTC
TRBD2	TRBV7-3	NA	TRBJ2-2	CASSLRPGGTGELFF	TGTGCCAGCAGCTTAAGACCGGGAGGGACCGGGGAGCTGTTTTTT
NA	TRBV29-1	NA	TRBJ1-5	CSVGGGDQPQHF	TGCAGCGTTGGTGGAGGGGATCAGCCCCAGCATTTT
TRBD1	TRBV7-9	NA	TRBJ2-1	CASTRTGAPGNEQFF	TGTGCCAGCACCAGGACAGGGGCTCCTGGAAATGAGCAGTTCTTC
TRBD2	TRBV5-4	NA	TRBJ2-2	CASSLGLAGAGELFF	TGTGCCAGCAGCTTGGGACTAGCAGGCGCCGGGGAGCTGTTTTTT
NA	TRBV6-5	NA	TRBJ1-5	CASSYKENQPQHF	TGTGCCAGCAGTTATAAGGAGAATCAGCCCCAGCATTTT
TRBD2	TRBV18	few	TRBJ2-5	CASSFLAGGEETQYF	TGTGCCAGCTCATTTCTAGCGGGAGGTGAAGAGACCCAGTACTTC
NA	TRBV2	few	TRBJ2-6	CASSEGGSSGANVLTF	TGTGCCAGCAGTGAAGGGGGCAGTTCTGGGGCCAACGTCCTGACTTTC
NA	TRBV7-2	NA	TRBJ1-5	CASSSQTGSNQPQHF	TGTGCCAGCAGCTCCCAGACAGGATCCAATCAGCCCCAGCATTTT
TRBD1	TRBV6-6	large	TRBJ1-6	CASSPMTGLESPLHF	TGTGCCAGCAGTCCCATGACAGGGTTGGAGTCACCCCTCCACTTT
NA	TRBV10-1	NA	TRBJ1-5	CASSRVLSGTNQPQHF	TGCGCCAGCTCCCGCGTACTATCTGGTACCAATCAGCCCCAGCATTTT
TRBD1	TRBV7-2	NA	TRBJ2-6	CASSLGAGTGGSGANVLTF	TGTGCCAGCAGCCTCGGGGCCGGGACAGGGGGTTCTGGGGCCAACGTCCTGACTTTC
TRBD1	TRBV5-1	NA	TRBJ2-7	CASSTRTGLNYEQYF	TGCGCCAGCAGCACGAGGACAGGGTTGAACTACGAGCAGTACTTC
NA	TRBV9	NA	TRBJ2-2	CASSPLQAKGELFF	TGTGCCAGCAGTCCTCTACAGGCGAAGGGGGAGCTGTTTTTT
TRBD2	TRBV9	NA	TRBJ2-1	CASTGIAGGPQSEQFF	TGTGCCAGCACCGGAATAGCGGGGGGGCCTCAGAGTGAGCAGTTCTTC
TRBD2	TRBV5-1	NA	TRBJ2-1	CASSFTSGGHNEQFF	TGCGCCAGCAGCTTCACTAGCGGGGGGCACAATGAGCAGTTCTTC
TRBD2	TRBV7-6	once	TRBJ2-3	CASSLADTSSGRADTQYF	TGTGCCAGCAGCTTAGCAGATACCAGTAGCGGGAGGGCAGATACGCAGTATTTT
NA	TRBV25-1	NA	TRBJ1-1	CASSGPISGAEAFF	TGTGCCAGCAGTGGCCCGATATCCGGGGCTGAAGCTTTCTTT
TRBD1	TRBV2	NA	TRBJ2-5	CASSDRRGTGEETQYF	TGTGCCAGCAGTGATCGCCGGGGGACAGGGGAAGAGACCCAGTACTTC
NA	TRBV7-9	NA	TRBJ1-2	CASSLLNSQFYGYTF	TGTGCCAGCAGCTTATTGAACAGCCAGTTCTATGGCTACACCTTC
TRBD2	TRBV5-4	NA	TRBJ2-7	CASSLGAGAREQYF	TGTGCCAGCAGCTTGGGAGCGGGAGCGAGGGAGCAGTACTTC